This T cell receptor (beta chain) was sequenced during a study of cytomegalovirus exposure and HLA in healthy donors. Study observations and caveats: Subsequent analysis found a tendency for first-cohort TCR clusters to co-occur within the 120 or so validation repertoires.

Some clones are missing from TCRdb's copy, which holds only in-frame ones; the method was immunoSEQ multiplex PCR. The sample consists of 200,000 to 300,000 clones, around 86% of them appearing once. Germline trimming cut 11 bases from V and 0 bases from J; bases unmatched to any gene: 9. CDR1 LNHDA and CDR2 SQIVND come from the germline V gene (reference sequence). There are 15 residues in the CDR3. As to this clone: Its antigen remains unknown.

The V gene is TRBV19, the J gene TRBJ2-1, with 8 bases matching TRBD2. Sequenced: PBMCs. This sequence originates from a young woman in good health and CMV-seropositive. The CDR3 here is CAGGRRRCSYNEQFF. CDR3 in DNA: TGTGCCGGCGGGAGGCGGAGGTGCTCCTACAATGAGCAGTTCTTC.